Listed below are T cell receptor beta chains from one sample, sequenced in a study of OX40 agonist ivuxolimab in advanced cancers. TCRdb's table, derived via immunoSEQ multiplex PCR, lists solely in-frame clones and lacks some. Among around 67,000 clones listed, 80% were seen once. Sample: CD4+ or CD8+ T cells sorted from blood, taken in a trial of the OX40 agonist ivuxolimab. The receptors originated from an adult with an advanced solid tumor such as melanoma, head and neck, liver or kidney cancer. The CDR3 runs from the conserved cysteine through the conserved F or W. The D gene is left open where the match is weak. Clone size is given for some rows only: seen once, a few or many times, or a class if the clone is expanded.

j_call v_call d_call clone_size cdr3_nt cdr3_aa
TRBJ1-2 TRBV30 - - TGTGCCTGGAGCCCTATAGGGGGGCCCTGGTTCAAACCGCACTATGGCTACACCTTC CAWSPIGGPWFKPHYGYTF
TRBJ1-2 TRBV7-2 - - TGTGCCAGCAGCTTAGTCTACTATGGCTACACCTTC CASSLVYYGYTF
TRBJ2-7 TRBV6-1 - - TGTGCCAGCCTCAAGACGGCTCGCGAGCAGTACTTC CASLKTAREQYF
TRBJ1-1 TRBV4-3 - medium-sized TGCGCCAGCAGCCAAGCAGGAGGGGGAGGCACTGAAGCTTTCTTT CASSQAGGGGTEAFF
TRBJ2-4 TRBV2 - - TGTGCCAGCAATGGTCTGGGGTCTAGTGCCAAAAACATTCAGTACTTC CASNGLGSSAKNIQYF
TRBJ2-3 TRBV6-5 TRBD2 - TGTGCCAGCAGTACTAGCGGGGGGGCCCCGCAGTATTTT CASSTSGGAPQYF
TRBJ2-3 TRBV5-6 - few TGTGCCAGCAGCTTGAGTGTAGGACGGACTAGCACAGATACGCAGTATTTT CASSLSVGRTSTDTQYF
TRBJ2-5 TRBV5-1 - - TGCGCCAGCAGCAATCGGTTCGGGGAGACCCAGTACTTC CASSNRFGETQYF
TRBJ1-2 TRBV11-1 TRBD1 - TGTGCCAGCAGCTCCACAGGGGGCTATGGCTACACCTTC CASSSTGGYGYTF
TRBJ2-2 TRBV11-1 - - TGTGCCAGCAGCTTACGAGCGGGGAACACCGGGGAGCTGTTTTTT CASSLRAGNTGELFF
TRBJ1-3 TRBV11-2 - few TGTGCCAGCAGCCCCACCCGGAGCTCTGGAAACACCATATATTTT CASSPTRSSGNTIYF
TRBJ2-3 TRBV7-3 TRBD2 - TGTGCCAGCAGCTTACTAGCGGGGGCTACAGATACGCAGTATTTT CASSLLAGATDTQYF
TRBJ2-1 TRBV29-1 - - TGCAGCGTTGAAGAAGGCGCGGTTGAGCAGTTCTTC CSVEEGAVEQFF
TRBJ2-7 TRBV27 - - TGTGCCAGCGCCAAAGGGGCGGCCTCCTACGAGCAGTACTTC CASAKGAASYEQYF
TRBJ2-5 TRBV10-3 TRBD2 - TGTGCCATCAGTGACAGTGCGGGGGGAATGAAAGAGACCCAGTACTTC CAISDSAGGMKETQYF
TRBJ1-1 TRBV10-3 TRBD1 - TGTGCCATCAGGGGGGGACAGAAGAACACTGAAGCTTTCTTT CAIRGGQKNTEAFF
TRBJ1-3 TRBV28 - - TGTGCCAGCAGTCAACAGGGTCGAAACACCATATATTTT CASSQQGRNTIYF
TRBJ1-2 TRBV29-1 - - TGCAGCGGAGGGGGAAACTATGGCTACACCTTC CSGGGNYGYTF
TRBJ2-5 TRBV5-8 TRBD2 - TGTGCCAGCAGCTTGGAGCGGGGTCGCGAGACCCAGTACTTC CASSLERGRETQYF
TRBJ2-3 TRBV30 - medium-sized TGTGCCTGGAGCCATCGGACGCTTTCGGCGGATACGCAGTATTTT CAWSHRTLSADTQYF
TRBJ2-6 TRBV2 - few TGTGCCAGTAGGGAAGGCGACAGCATTACTTTC CASREGDSITF
TRBJ1-3 TRBV5-5 - - TGTGCCAGCAGCTTGGTCGGAGTGGGAAACACCATATATTTT CASSLVGVGNTIYF
TRBJ2-5 TRBV11-3 - once TGTGCCAGCAGCTTAGGGCGGGGGCCACAAGAGACCCAGTACTTC CASSLGRGPQETQYF